This entry lists 32 T cell receptor beta chains sequenced from one sample in a study of blood T cell repertoires in COVID-19. TCRdb's table, derived via immunoSEQ multiplex PCR, lists solely in-frame clones and lacks some. In the table there are about 130,000 clones, approximately 81% of which are singletons. Sequencing was performed on peripheral blood. These TCRs come from an elderly man with COVID-19, enrolled during active disease.

This sequence joins TRBV2 and TRBJ2-2, with 7 bases that match TRBD1. The length of the CDR3 is 15 residues. Germline CDR1 reads SNHLY; CDR2 reads FYNNEI. Trimming removed 10 bases from V and 0 bases from J; junction bases left unmatched: 8. The CDR3 protein is CANSRDRANTGELFF. The CDR3, as DNA: TGTGCCAACTCCCGGGACAGAGCGAACACCGGGGAGCTGTTTTTT.

Points on this clone: Other DNA sequences in this sample translate to the same CDR3. The V gene is TRBV7-9, the J gene TRBJ1-6; D call uncertain. Trimming took off 3 bases at V and 8 bases at J, with 5 bases between the two ends. The length of the CDR3 is 12 residues. Per germline, CDR1 SEHNR and CDR2 FQNEAQ (reference sequence). CDR3 in DNA: TGTGCCAGCAGCTTGGCGGATTCACCCCTCCACTTT. Protein product: CASSLADSPLHF.

The sample holds one count of this clone. The V and J genes are TRBV27 and TRBJ1-1; tentatively, D is TRBD1 (5 bases). Per the germline V gene, CDR1 is MNHEY and CDR2 is SMNVEV (reference sequence). The CDR3 totals 15 residues. V was clipped by 5 bases and J by 4 bases, with 17 bases between them. In DNA form, the CDR3 reads TGTGCCAGCAGTATGTCGAACAGGTGGGGCACTGAAGCTTTCTTT. Translated: CASSMSNRWGTEAFF.

This chain joins TRBV18 and TRBJ1-4; 7 bases are shared with TRBD1. Germline CDR1 is KGHSH and CDR2 is LQKENI. After removal of 0 bases from V and 0 bases from J, the junction contained 7 bases not matched to a gene. This CDR3 spans 18 amino acids. Written as DNA, the CDR3 is TGTGCCAGCTCACCACCCGGGACAGTTTTAGCAACTAATGAAAAACTGTTTTTT. Encoded protein: CASSPPGTVLATNEKLFF.

The sample holds one count of this clone. The chain joins TRBV7-2 to TRBJ1-1; 7 bases are a match to TRBD1. CDR1 is SGHTA and CDR2 is FQGNSA in the germline V gene. This CDR3 is 14 amino acids long. Trimming at V came to 5 bases and at J to 4 bases, leaving 7 bases not matched to a gene. CDR3 loop: CASSTRQGRTEAFF. The CDR3 nucleotides read TGTGCCAGCAGCACCAGACAGGGTCGCACTGAAGCTTTCTTT. The whole variable domain, filled in from reference TRBV7-2 and TRBJ1-1, reads GAGVSQSPSNKVTEKGKDVELRCDPISGHTALYWYRQSLGQGLEFLIYFQGNSAPDKSGLPSDRFSAERTGGSVSTLTIQRTQQEDSAVYLCASSTRQGRTEAFFGQGTRLTVV.

The chain couples TRBV6-5 to TRBJ1-1; 9 positions match TRBD1. With V trimmed by 4 bases and J by 3 bases, 9 bases remained unmatched. Germline V gives CDR1 MNHEY, CDR2 SVGAGI. CDR3 length equals 16 residues. The CDR3 sequence: CASSFPQGAGYTEAFF. The DNA of the CDR3 is TGTGCCAGCAGTTTTCCACAGGGGGCTGGGTACACTGAAGCTTTCTTT.

The chain combines TRBV4-3 with TRBJ2-1; D perhaps matches TRBD2 (6 bases). The CDR3 spans 15 residues. V lost 3 bases and J 10 bases, leaving 19 bases between the germline ends. Germline CDR1 is LGHNA and CDR2 is YSLEER. The CDR3 bases are TGCGCCAGCAGCCAGACCGGGACTTCCCGTTTGGAGCAGTTCTTC. Translating it yields CASSQTGTSRLEQFF.

The chain couples TRBV21-1 to TRBJ2-3; TRBD2, the table's D call, lacks a check against the DNA. TRBV21-1 is given as a pseudogene. The CDR3 is made up of 17 amino acids. The CDR3 bases are TGTGCCAGCAGCACCCCCGGGAGGGAAGAAGGCACAGATACGCAGTATTTT. This encodes CASSTPGREEGTDTQYF.

The J gene is TRBJ2-5, the V gene TRBV7-2; weak D call: TRBD1 (6 bases). The V gene lost 5 bases and the J gene lost 4 bases, with 14 bases spanning the gap. The CDR3 is 14 residues long. Per germline, CDR1 SGHTA and CDR2 FQGNSA. This CDR3 is CASSQWGRGETQYF. As DNA, the CDR3 is TGTGCCAGCAGCCAGTGGGGCAGGGGAGAGACCCAGTACTTC.

The chain combines TRBV19 with TRBJ1-2; 8 nucleotides align to TRBD1. Losses at the gene ends were 8 bases for V and 6 bases for J; bases not matched to a gene: 8. The CDR3 is 13 amino acids. The germline CDR1 and CDR2 sequences are LNHDA and SQIVND (reference sequence). The CDR3 is CASSPTGVHGYTF. The DNA for the CDR3 is TGTGCCAGTTCGCCGACAGGGGTACATGGCTACACCTTC. The whole variable domain, filled in from reference TRBV19 and TRBJ1-2, reads DGGITQSPKYLFRKEGQNVTLSCEQNLNHDAMYWYRQDPGQGLRLIYYSQIVNDFQKGDIAEGYSVSREKKESFPLTVTSAQKNPTAFYLCASSPTGVHGYTFGSGTRLTVV.

The chain carries TRBV5-4 and TRBJ1-1, with 7 bases lining up with TRBD1. This CDR3 spans 15 amino acids. V was pared by 4 bases and J by 6 bases, with 12 bases of the junction left unmatched. The germline V gene encodes CDR1 SGHNT and CDR2 YYREEE (reference sequence). CDR3 sequence reads: CASSPTTGRVAEAFF. The DNA of the CDR3 is TGTGCCAGCAGCCCGACGACAGGGCGGGTCGCTGAAGCTTTCTTT.

The chain joins TRBV7-9 to TRBJ2-7; 8 bases fit TRBD1. After removal of 7 bases from V and 6 bases from J, the junction contained 8 bases not matched to a gene. This CDR3 spans 13 amino acids. The germline V gene has CDR1 SEHNR and CDR2 FQNEAQ (reference sequence). Here the CDR3 DNA reads TGTGCCAGCACGGGCCAGGGGGCCGGCGAGCAGTACTTC. Translated, it gives CASTGQGAGEQYF.

The chain joins TRBV4-3 to TRBJ2-3, with a weak D call TRBD2 (6 bases). Germline assignment: CDR1 LGHNA and CDR2 YSLEER. The length of the CDR3 is 14 residues. V dropped 3 bases and J dropped 2 bases, with 9 bases sitting between them. CDR3 nucleotide sequence: TGCGCCAGCAGCCAGGGAGGAACCACAGATACGCAGTATTTT. Its translation is CASSQGGTTDTQYF.

The chain is built from TRBV9 and TRBJ2-3; D possibly corresponds to TRBD2 (5 bases). The length of the CDR3 is 19 residues. V lost 4 bases and J 4 bases, leaving 28 bases between the germline ends. Germline CDR1 and CDR2: SGDLS and YYNGEE. Written as DNA, the CDR3 is TGTGCCAGCAGCCCAGAGGCCCGACACGGGGTTTGGGTCGCAGATACGCAGTATTTT. Its translation: CASSPEARHGVWVADTQYF.

This sequence joins TRBV19 and TRBJ2-2; possible D gene TRBD1, 5 bases. Germline CDR1 and CDR2: LNHDA and SQIVND (reference sequence). V lost 5 bases and J 5 bases, leaving 12 bases between the germline ends. The CDR3 spans 14 residues. The CDR3 loop reads CASSLQVRTGELFF. The CDR3 bases are TGTGCCAGTAGTCTACAGGTCCGGACCGGGGAGCTGTTTTTT.

Written as DNA, the CDR3 is TGCGCCAGCACCGGGGGCGGGGGTGACTCCTACGAGCAGTACTTC. It translates to CASTGGGGDSYEQYF. The chain has TRBV5-1 and TRBJ2-7; D is possibly TRBD2 (7 bases). Per germline, CDR1 SGHRS and CDR2 YFSETQ. With 6 bases removed from V and 0 bases from J, the gap between germline ends came to 16 bases. This CDR3 is 15 amino acids long.

CDR3 residues: CASSSTKNTEAFF. The CDR3 DNA is TGTGCCAGCAGCTCCACAAAGAACACTGAAGCTTTCTTT. V is TRBV7-3 and J is TRBJ1-1, with unresolved D. The CDR3 runs to 13 residues. Per the germline V gene, CDR1 is SGHTA and CDR2 is FQGTGA. Trimming took off 4 bases at V and 1 base at J, with 7 bases between the two ends.

The J gene is TRBJ2-7, the V gene TRBV5-5, with 8 bases aligning to TRBD2. Germline assignment: CDR1 SGHKS and CDR2 YYEKEE (reference sequence). The CDR3 totals 12 residues. The ends lost 4 bases at V and 4 bases at J; junction bases unmatched: 1. In DNA form, the CDR3 reads TGTGCCAGCAGCCCGGGGGGGTACGAGCAGTACTTC. Protein product: CASSPGGYEQYF. Using reference TRBV5-5 and TRBJ2-7 for the parts outside the CDR3, the full variable domain is DAGVTQSPTHLIKTRGQQVTLRCSPISGHKSVSWYQQVLGQGPQFIFQYYEKEERGRGNFPDRFSARQFPNYSSELNVNALLLGDSALYLCASSPGGYEQYFGPGTRLTVT.

The chain is built from TRBV7-9 and TRBJ1-1, with no clear D. Germline CDR1 is SEHNR and CDR2 is FQNEAQ (reference sequence). CDR3 size: 15 residues. V shed 1 base and J shed 4 bases, with 13 bases lying between them. CDR3 bases: TGTGCCAGCAGCTTAGGTTTCGGTGGGAGCACTGAAGCTTTCTTT. Protein: CASSLGFGGSTEAFF.

This chain connects TRBV18 to TRBJ1-3; possibly TRBD1 for D (6 bases). Germline lookup yields CDR1 KGHSH and CDR2 LQKENI. Trimming shortened V by 2 bases and J by 2 bases, and 16 bases separated the two germline ends. This CDR3 is built from 17 residues. The CDR3 is CASSPYDRHQAGNTIYF. CDR3 nucleotides: TGTGCCAGCTCACCATACGACAGGCACCAGGCTGGAAACACCATATATTTT.

This clone was seen a handful of times. The chain links TRBV28 to TRBJ2-4; perhaps TRBD2 as D (5 bases). Looked up from germline, CDR1 is MDHEN and CDR2 is SYDVKM. This CDR3 has 15 amino acids. Trimming removed 5 bases at V and 5 bases at J, with 16 bases between. CDR3 in amino acids: CASSLASTSQNIQYF. CDR3 nucleotide sequence: TGTGCCAGCAGTCTAGCTAGCACCTCACAAAACATTCAGTACTTC. The whole variable domain, remainder taken from reference TRBV28 and TRBJ2-4, is DVKVTQSSRYLVKRTGEKVFLECVQDMDHENMFWYRQDPGLGLRLIYFSYDVKMKEKGDIPEGYSVSREKKERFSLILESASTNQTSMYLCASSLASTSQNIQYFGAGTRLSVL.

This clone was counted between two and nine times. V usage is TRBV7-2 and J usage is TRBJ2-1; a weak D match, TRBD1 (5 bases). Germline V gene lookup returns CDR1 SGHTA and CDR2 FQGNSA. The germline V and J ends were trimmed by 5 bases and 6 bases, with 17 bases remaining between them. The CDR3 contains 15 residues. This CDR3 is CASSLAGYLGNEQFF. CDR3 DNA sequence: TGTGCCAGCAGCCTTGCAGGGTATCTCGGCAATGAGCAGTTCTTC.

This chain uses TRBV21-1 with TRBJ2-5; TRBD1, the D gene given by the table, was not confirmed from the DNA. TRBV21-1 is a recognized pseudogene. This CDR3 contains 15 residues. In DNA, the CDR3 is TGTGCCAGCAGCAGCGGACAGGGAATTGATGAGACCCAGTACTTC. This codes for CASSSGQGIDETQYF.

The J gene is TRBJ1-1, the V gene TRBV10-2; D may be TRBD1 (6 bases). V was cut by 4 bases and J by 3 bases, with 12 bases left in between. The length of the CDR3 is 14 residues. Per the germline V gene, CDR1 is WSHSY and CDR2 is SAAADI. The CDR3 spells CASSVGGQDTEAFF. DNA for the CDR3: TGCGCCAGCAGTGTCGGGGGGCAAGACACTGAAGCTTTCTTT.

The chain joins TRBV19 to TRBJ2-2; D may be TRBD2 (6 bases). V shed 5 bases and J shed 0 bases, with 10 bases lying between them. Germline V gives CDR1 LNHDA, CDR2 SQIVND (reference sequence). The CDR3 contains 15 residues. Written as DNA, the CDR3 is TGTGCCAGTAGTGGGACGGGAGCGAACACCGGGGAGCTGTTTTTT. Its translation: CASSGTGANTGELFF.

The rearrangement uses TRBV18 and TRBJ1-6, with 10 bases lining up with TRBD1. CDR1 is KGHSH, CDR2 LQKENI, per germline. The CDR3 consists of 17 residues. V trimming: 3 bases; J trimming: 8 bases; junction bases outside the gene matches: 10. This CDR3 reads CASSPAGPGTGDSPLHF. CDR3 DNA sequence: TGTGCCAGCTCACCCGCGGGGCCGGGGACAGGGGATTCACCCCTCCACTTT. Full variable domain (outside the CDR3, taken from reference TRBV18 and TRBJ1-6): NAGVMQNPRHLVRRRGQEARLRCSPMKGHSHVYWYRQLPEEGLKFMVYLQKENIIDESGMPKERFSAEFPKEGPSILRIQQVVRGDSAAYFCASSPAGPGTGDSPLHFGNGTRLTVT.

This clone was counted only a few times. V gene TRBV27 combines with J gene TRBJ2-1; 9 nucleotides align to TRBD2. The trim removed 8 bases at V and 7 bases at J, leaving 12 bases unmatched. Germline values: CDR1 MNHEY, CDR2 SMNVEV (reference sequence). This CDR3 comprises 15 residues. This chain's CDR3 is CASRSPSGKGNEQFF. CDR3 DNA: TGTGCCAGCCGGTCCCCTAGCGGGAAAGGTAATGAGCAGTTCTTC.

This clone was detected only once. This rearrangement joins TRBV13 to TRBJ2-7, with 7 bases identical to TRBD1. The CDR3 extends over 15 amino acids. V lost 1 base to trimming and J lost 5 bases; unmatched junction nucleotides: 8. The germline gives CDR1 PRHDT, CDR2 FYEKMQ (reference sequence). CDR3 region: CASSLERTGVNEQYF. The CDR3 DNA is TGTGCCAGCAGCTTAGAGAGGACAGGAGTCAACGAGCAGTACTTC.

This clone has just one count. The chain couples TRBV6-1 to TRBJ1-5, with D unresolved. In germline, CDR1 is MNHNS, CDR2 SASEGT. V gave up 1 base and J gave up 4 bases, with 11 bases separating them. CDR3 length: 15 residues. CDR3 sequence (DNA): TGTGCCAGCAGTGAAGTATTGGCGGAAAATCAGCCCCAGCATTTT. Protein product: CASSEVLAENQPQHF.

The chain combines TRBV6-5 with TRBJ1-1; D may be TRBD1 (5 bases). The CDR3 runs 13 residues. CDR1 and CDR2 from the germline V gene are MNHEY and SVGAGI. The ends were cut back, 7 bases at V and 2 bases at J, with 11 bases in the middle. The CDR3 coding sequence is TGTGCCAGCAAATCCGACAGAAACACTGAAGCTTTCTTT. Amino acid sequence: CASKSDRNTEAFF.

This sequence joins TRBV11-2 and TRBJ1-4; unclear D gene. V lost 1 base, J lost 11 bases, and 11 bases lay in between. Germline CDR1 and CDR2: SGHAT and FQNNGV. The CDR3 length is 13 residues. The CDR3 DNA sequence: TGTGCCAGCAGCTTAGGTGACGGGGTCAAACTGTTTTTT. The encoded protein is CASSLGDGVKLFF.

The CDR3 coding sequence is TGTGCCAGCAGCCCAGGAGGGAGCGGGAGATACAATGAGCAGTTCTTC. Translated: CASSPGGSGRYNEQFF. The chain employs TRBV7-8 and TRBJ2-1; 8 bases agree with TRBD2. Per the germline V gene, CDR1 is SGHVS and CDR2 is FQNEAQ. CDR3 length: 16 residues. Germline trimming cut 5 bases from V and 4 bases from J; bases unmatched to any gene: 10.